This T cell receptor (beta chain) was sequenced for a study of blood T cells in healthy people across ages. Whole-study findings and limits: Diversity of TCR beta correlated strongly with naive T cell percentage.

Trimming took 4 bases from V and 11 from J; bases not matched to a gene: 18. Germline values: CDR1 LGHDT, CDR2 YNNKEL (reference sequence). There are 17 residues in the CDR3. A second about 7 to 11 cycle PCR used barcoded and J-beta primers. All samples gave at least 3 million CDR3-containing paired-end reads. TCRdb recomputed calls from the 5' RACE reads with MiXCR, one row per CDR3 protein. The table lists roughly 900,000 distinct CDR3 sequences, 45% to 50% of them singletons. With regard to this clonotype: As yet, its antigen is unknown.

The TCR originated in a man aged 25-40 years in good health. The rearrangement links TRBV3-1 to TRBJ2-5, with 11 positions matching TRBD2. The sequencing sample was made of blood. Here the CDR3 DNA reads TGTGCCAGCAGCCGGACCAACTTAGCGGGGGGGCCTAGTGAGCAGTACTTC. Translating gives CASSRTNLAGGPSEQYF.